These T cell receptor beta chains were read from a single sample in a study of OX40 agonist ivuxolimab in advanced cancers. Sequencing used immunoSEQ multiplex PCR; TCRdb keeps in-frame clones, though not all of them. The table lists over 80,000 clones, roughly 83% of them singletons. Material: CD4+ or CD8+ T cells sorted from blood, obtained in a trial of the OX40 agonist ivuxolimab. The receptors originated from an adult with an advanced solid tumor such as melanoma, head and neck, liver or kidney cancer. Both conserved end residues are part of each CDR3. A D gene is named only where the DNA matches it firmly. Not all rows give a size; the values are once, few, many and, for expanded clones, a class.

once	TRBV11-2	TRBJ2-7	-	CASSLGQEVREQYF	TGTGCCAGCAGCTTAGGGCAGGAGGTCCGTGAGCAGTACTTC
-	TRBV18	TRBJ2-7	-	CASSFSVSRYEQYF	TGTGCCAGCTCGTTTTCGGTGAGCCGCTACGAGCAGTACTTC
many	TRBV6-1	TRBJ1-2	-	CASSPRNYGYTF	TGTGCCAGCAGCCCAAGGAACTATGGCTACACCTTC
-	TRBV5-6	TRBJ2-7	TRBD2	CASRAGLASAYESQYF	TGTGCCAGCAGGGCGGGACTAGCGTCAGCCTACGAGTCGCAGTACTTC
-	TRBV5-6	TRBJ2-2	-	CASIHRVTGELFF	TGTGCCAGCATCCACAGGGTCACCGGGGAGCTGTTTTTT
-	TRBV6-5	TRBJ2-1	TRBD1	CASSYQTGSKNEQFF	TGTGCCAGCAGTTACCAGACAGGGTCGAAAAATGAGCAGTTCTTC
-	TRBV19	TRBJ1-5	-	CASSIEQRSNQPQHF	TGTGCCAGTAGTATTGAACAGCGAAGCAATCAGCCCCAGCATTTT
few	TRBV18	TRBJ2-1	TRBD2	CASSPPVASGGLYNEQFF	TGTGCCAGCTCACCACCGGTGGCTAGCGGGGGTCTCTACAATGAGCAGTTCTTC
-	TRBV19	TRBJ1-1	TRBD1	CASSKPGQPNTEAFF	TGTGCCAGTAGTAAACCGGGACAGCCTAACACTGAAGCTTTCTTT
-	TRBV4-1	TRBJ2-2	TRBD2	CASSRGLAGNTGELFF	TGCGCCAGCAGCCGCGGACTAGCGGGGAACACCGGGGAGCTGTTTTTT
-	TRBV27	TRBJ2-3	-	CASSLLGQGMAVTDTQYF	TGTGCCAGCAGTTTATTGGGGCAGGGCATGGCGGTAACAGATACGCAGTATTTT